What follows describes a single T cell receptor beta chain. Donation came from healthy HIV-negative adults that had no recent acute infections or vaccinations. CD8 memory pooled CD45RO+ cells and CCR7-negative CD45RA+ TemRA cells. This entry is derived from a study of shared clonotypes between healthy human individuals. About the study: Used for every donor were three CD4 naive, three CD4 memory, two CD8 naive and one CD8 memory plate.

Here immunoSEQ multiplex PCR was the method, and the copy in TCRdb shows in-frame clones only, minus some. Of a few hundred thousand clones in the sample, about nine tenths were seen once. The CDR3 loop spans 15 amino acids. V was clipped by 3 bases and J by 8 bases; unmatched bases: 7. Germline CDR1 reads LNHDA; CDR2 reads SQIVND (reference sequence). This clonotype was sampled from a man aged 18-30 years in good health. The chain combines TRBV19 with TRBJ1-6, with 7 bases matching TRBD1. Material for sequencing was memory CD8+ T cells sorted from blood. Subset meaning: CD45RO+ cells pooled with CCR7-negative TemRA cells. The CDR3 here is CASSIVPGGDSPLHF. The CDR3 DNA sequence: TGTGCCAGTAGTATTGTTCCAGGGGGGGATTCACCCCTCCACTTT.